Below are 23 T cell receptor beta chains sequenced from a single sample in a study of blood T cell repertoires in COVID-19. TCRdb's table, derived via immunoSEQ multiplex PCR, lists solely in-frame clones and lacks some. The repertoire holds 40,000 to 55,000 clones, 85% to 95% seen once, with approximately 0.37% in the top ten. Sequenced input: peripheral blood. The receptors originated from a man between 50 and 59 years old with COVID-19, enrolled during active disease.

This clone was counted once. V gene TRBV6-1 combines with J gene TRBJ2-7; 7 bases are shared with TRBD2. The V gene's germline CDR1 is MNHNS and CDR2 SASEGT. The junction had 7 bases not matched to a gene; V was cut back by 2 bases and J by 3 bases. The CDR3 contains 15 residues. CDR3 residues: CASSERTRGSYEQYF. The DNA for the CDR3 is TGTGCCAGCAGTGAACGGACTAGGGGTAGCTACGAGCAGTACTTC.

The chain couples TRBV19 to TRBJ2-5, with 8 bases identical to TRBD1. CDR3 length: 14 residues. Unmatched junction bases numbered 8, after V lost 6 bases and J lost 5 bases. CDR1 and CDR2 from the germline V gene are LNHDA and SQIVND (reference sequence). The CDR3 bases are TGTGCCAGTAGGGAAACCAGGGGGCGGGAGACCCAGTACTTC. Translated, it gives CASRETRGRETQYF. Drawing the rest from reference TRBV19 and TRBJ2-5, the complete variable domain is DGGITQSPKYLFRKEGQNVTLSCEQNLNHDAMYWYRQDPGQGLRLIYYSQIVNDFQKGDIAEGYSVSREKKESFPLTVTSAQKNPTAFYLCASRETRGRETQYFGPGTRLLVL.

The chain couples TRBV9 to TRBJ1-6, with a possible D match to TRBD1 (6 bases). Trimming removed 0 bases from V and 5 bases from J, with 12 bases in between. CDR1 is SGDLS, CDR2 YYNGEE, per germline. The CDR3 is 16 residues long. Here the CDR3 reads CASSVGTANNNSPLHF. The CDR3 DNA is TGTGCCAGCAGCGTAGGGACAGCTAACAATAATTCACCCCTCCACTTT.

The chain uses TRBV7-9 and TRBJ1-4; D gene ambiguous. The germline CDR1 and CDR2 sequences are SEHNR and FQNEAQ (reference sequence). Between the trimmed V and J ends, which lost 2 bases and 7 bases, there was a span of 11 bases. The CDR3 sequence is 14 residues long. For the CDR3, the DNA is TGTGCCAGCAGCTTAACCGCCGGTACTGAAAAACTGTTTTTT. This sequence encodes CASSLTAGTEKLFF.

The chain employs TRBV30 and TRBJ2-7; unclear D gene. CDR1 and CDR2 from the germline V gene are GTSNPN and SVGIG (reference sequence). This CDR3 is 11 amino acids long. V lost 3 bases, J lost 7 bases, and 10 bases lay in between. The CDR3: CAWSETREQYF. CDR3 DNA: TGTGCCTGGAGCGAAACGCGGGAGCAGTACTTC.

V gene TRBV3-1 (or the pseudogene TRBV3-2) combines with J gene TRBJ2-3, with TRBD2 matching 14 bases. Trimming at V came to 4 bases and at J to 3 bases, leaving 3 bases not matched to a gene. Germline CDR1 is LGHDT and CDR2 is YNNKEL (reference sequence). CDR3 size: 16 residues. The CDR3 coding sequence is TGTGCCAGCAGCCCCGGGACTAGCGGGAGTACAGATACGCAGTATTTT. This gives the protein CASSPGTSGSTDTQYF.

The V gene is TRBV10-3, the J gene TRBJ1-3, with TRBD1 as a possible D gene (5 bases). Germline V gene data show CDR1 as ENHRY and CDR2 as SYGVKD. V lost 6 bases and J 3 bases, leaving 12 bases between the germline ends. The CDR3 contains 14 residues. Written as DNA, the CDR3 is TGTGCCATCAGCCCTCCAGGGATTGGAAACACCATATATTTT. Its translation: CAISPPGIGNTIYF.

The sample holds one count of this clone. The rearrangement joins TRBV4-1 to TRBJ1-5; D is unclear. The CDR3 runs 14 residues. V lost 0 bases, J lost 3 bases, and 6 bases lay in between. CDR1 MGHRA and CDR2 YSYEKL come from the germline V gene. As DNA, the CDR3 is TGCGCCAGCAGCCAAGATCGCGTCAATCAGCCCCAGCATTTT. It yields the protein CASSQDRVNQPQHF.

This clone was found once. The chain uses TRBV6-5 and TRBJ1-2, with 8 bases identical to TRBD1. The trim removed 6 bases at V and 5 bases at J, leaving 8 bases unmatched. Per the germline V gene, CDR1 is MNHEY and CDR2 is SVGAGI. The CDR3 extends over 14 amino acids. The CDR3 spells CASSGRTGLYGYTF. CDR3 DNA sequence: TGTGCCAGCAGCGGAAGGACAGGGTTATATGGCTACACCTTC.

The J gene is TRBJ1-5, the V gene TRBV6-5, with 8 bases fitting TRBD1. Looked up from germline, CDR1 is MNHEY and CDR2 is SVGAGI. CDR3 length: 14 residues. V lost 5 bases and J lost 7; bases outside the gene matches: 7. DNA of the CDR3: TGTGCCAGCAGTCCCCTGACAGGGGAGCAGCCCCAGCATTTT. Translating gives CASSPLTGEQPQHF.

This sequence joins TRBV30 and TRBJ2-2; D gene ambiguous. Per the germline V gene, CDR1 is GTSNPN and CDR2 is SVGIG (reference sequence). V gave up 0 bases and J gave up 3 bases, with 11 bases separating them. The CDR3 totals 15 residues. CDR3 DNA sequence: TGTGCCTGGAGTGTACCCGGTCCATACACCGGGGAGCTGTTTTTT. It codes for CAWSVPGPYTGELFF.

The chain joins TRBV19 to TRBJ1-5; 11 nucleotides match TRBD1. V dropped 5 bases and J dropped 6; count of bases not matched to a gene: 3. The CDR3 contains 14 residues. Germline lookup yields CDR1 LNHDA and CDR2 SQIVND (reference sequence). The CDR3 region has the DNA TGTGCCAGTAGTGGACAGGGGGCAAGTCAGCCCCAGCATTTT. It yields the protein CASSGQGASQPQHF.

This sequence joins TRBV4-3 and TRBJ1-3; D gene ambiguous. Trimming removed 3 bases at V and 4 bases at J, with 16 bases between. The CDR3 totals 16 residues. Germline values: CDR1 LGHNA, CDR2 YSLEER. CDR3 nucleotide sequence: TGCGCCAGCAGCCACTACTCACGGGGTTACGGAAACACCATATATTTT. Its translation: CASSHYSRGYGNTIYF.

The chain recombines TRBV4-2 with TRBJ1-1, with D possibly being TRBD1 (5 bases). The CDR3 totals 14 residues. CDR1 and CDR2 (germline): LGHNA, YNFKEQ. V lost 4 bases to trimming and J lost 3 bases, with 12 bases between them. In nucleotides, the CDR3 is TGTGCCAGCAGCCCGATGTGGGGGGACACTGAAGCTTTCTTT. Its translation: CASSPMWGDTEAFF.

The rearrangement joins TRBV5-1 to TRBJ1-5; TRBD1 matches 7 bases. Trimming removed 0 bases from V and 7 bases from J; junction bases left unmatched: 4. This CDR3 has 14 amino acids. Germline values: CDR1 SGHRS, CDR2 YFSETQ. CDR3 DNA: TGCGCCAGCAGCTTGGAGGGGGCTCGGCAGCCCCAGCATTTT. It codes for CASSLEGARQPQHF.

The gene calls are TRBV19 and TRBJ1-3; D unresolved. V was cut by 5 bases and J by 0 bases, with 20 bases left in between. CDR1 and CDR2 from the germline V gene are LNHDA and SQIVND (reference sequence). The CDR3 is made up of 18 amino acids. DNA for the CDR3: TGTGCCAGTAGTTTTGATTCACGAGGGTACTTCTCTGGAAACACCATATATTTT. Protein: CASSFDSRGYFSGNTIYF.

This sequence joins TRBV6-5 and TRBJ1-3; D is ambiguous. Germline lookup yields CDR1 MNHEY and CDR2 SVGAGI. V was clipped by 7 bases and J by 4 bases, with 14 bases between them. The length of the CDR3 is 14 residues. CDR3 DNA sequence: TGTGCCAGCACCCCAGGAGGGTCCGGAAACACCATATATTTT. As protein: CASTPGGSGNTIYF.

This chain connects TRBV3-1 (or the pseudogene TRBV3-2) to TRBJ2-7; 11 nucleotides align to TRBD2. Germline values: CDR1 LGHDT, CDR2 YNNKEL (reference sequence). V trimming: 4 bases; J trimming: 2 bases; junction bases outside the gene matches: 4. The CDR3 length is 15 residues. The CDR3 sequence is CASSPIAGGAYEQYF. In DNA, the CDR3 is TGTGCCAGCAGCCCTATAGCGGGAGGGGCCTACGAGCAGTACTTC.

The chain combines TRBV5-4 with TRBJ2-1, with D maybe TRBD2 (6 bases). Germline assignment: CDR1 SGHNT and CDR2 YYREEE (reference sequence). The V gene lost 0 bases and the J gene lost 8 bases, with 12 bases spanning the gap. The CDR3 is 14 residues long. Here the CDR3 reads CASSLGEAGDEQFF. CDR3 sequence (DNA): TGTGCCAGCAGCTTGGGGGAGGCTGGGGATGAGCAGTTCTTC.

V usage is TRBV5-1 and J usage is TRBJ2-7; TRBD1 aligns across 11 bases. V shed 4 bases and J 2 bases; nucleotides not matched to a gene: 5. This CDR3 has 15 residues. Germline CDR1 reads SGHRS; CDR2 reads YFSETQ. CDR3 region: CASSPDRGLPYEQYF. The DNA for the CDR3 is TGCGCCAGCAGCCCGGACAGGGGGCTTCCCTACGAGCAGTACTTC.

In this sample, this clone turned up once. The chain combines TRBV6-1 with TRBJ1-1, with D possibly being TRBD1 (5 bases). This CDR3 has 12 residues. The V and J ends lost 2 bases and 9 bases respectively, with 10 bases between them. Germline-derived CDR1 and CDR2 are MNHNS and SASEGT. The CDR3 DNA reads TGTGCCAGCAGTGAATGGTCAGGGAAAGCTTTCTTT. This gives the protein CASSEWSGKAFF.

V usage is TRBV7-9 and J usage is TRBJ2-3; TRBD2 matches 12 bases. Germline V gene data show CDR1 as SEHNR and CDR2 as FQNEAQ (reference sequence). This CDR3 has 16 amino acids. After removal of 4 bases from V and 0 bases from J, the junction contained 2 bases not matched to a gene. The CDR3: CASSSGLAGSTDTQYF. In nucleotides, the CDR3 is TGTGCCAGCAGCTCCGGACTAGCGGGAAGCACAGATACGCAGTATTTT.

The CDR3, as DNA: TGTGCCAGCAGTTCCATATTTTACGGGACAGCTTACGAGCAGTACTTC. It is translated as CASSSIFYGTAYEQYF. This chain links TRBV27 with TRBJ2-7; TRBD1 agrees at 7 bases. Trimming at V came to 4 bases and at J to 4 bases, leaving 13 bases not matched to a gene. CDR3 length: 16 amino acids. Germline CDR1 reads MNHEY; CDR2 reads SMNVEV (reference sequence).